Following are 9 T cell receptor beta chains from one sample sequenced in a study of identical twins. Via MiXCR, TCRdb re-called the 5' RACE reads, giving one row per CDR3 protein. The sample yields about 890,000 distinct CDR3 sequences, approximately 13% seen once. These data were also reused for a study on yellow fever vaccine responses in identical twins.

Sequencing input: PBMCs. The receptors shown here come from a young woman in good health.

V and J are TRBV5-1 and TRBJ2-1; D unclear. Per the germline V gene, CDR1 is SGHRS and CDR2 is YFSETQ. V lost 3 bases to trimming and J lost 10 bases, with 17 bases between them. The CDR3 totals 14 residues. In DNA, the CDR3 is TGCGCCAGCAGCTCGGCATGGGATCAAGACGAGCAGTTCTTC. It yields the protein CASSSAWDQDEQFF.

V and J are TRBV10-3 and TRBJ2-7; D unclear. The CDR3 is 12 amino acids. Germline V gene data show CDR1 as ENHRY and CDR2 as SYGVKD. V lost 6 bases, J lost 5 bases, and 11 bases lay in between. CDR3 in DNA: TGTGCCATCAGGGATTCGACGGACGAGCAGTACGTC. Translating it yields CAIRDSTDEQYV.

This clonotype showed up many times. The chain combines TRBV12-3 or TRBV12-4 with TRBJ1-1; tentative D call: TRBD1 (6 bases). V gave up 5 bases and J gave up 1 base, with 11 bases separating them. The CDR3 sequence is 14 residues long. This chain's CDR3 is CASSPLTGNTEAFF. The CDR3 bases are TGTGCCAGCAGTCCGCTGACAGGGAACACTGAAGCTTTCTTT.

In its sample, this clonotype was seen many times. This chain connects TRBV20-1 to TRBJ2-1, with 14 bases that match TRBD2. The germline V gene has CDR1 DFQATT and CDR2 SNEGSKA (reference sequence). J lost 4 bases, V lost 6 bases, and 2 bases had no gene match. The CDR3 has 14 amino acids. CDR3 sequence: CSAGTSGGYNEQFF. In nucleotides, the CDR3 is TGCAGTGCAGGGACTAGCGGGGGATACAATGAGCAGTTCTTC.

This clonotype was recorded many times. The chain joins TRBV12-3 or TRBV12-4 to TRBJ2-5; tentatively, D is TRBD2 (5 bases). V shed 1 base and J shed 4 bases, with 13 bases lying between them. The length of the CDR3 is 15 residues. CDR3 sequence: CASSLDLVRGETQYF. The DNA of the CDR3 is TGTGCCAGCAGTTTAGACTTAGTTCGGGGAGAGACCCAGTACTTC.

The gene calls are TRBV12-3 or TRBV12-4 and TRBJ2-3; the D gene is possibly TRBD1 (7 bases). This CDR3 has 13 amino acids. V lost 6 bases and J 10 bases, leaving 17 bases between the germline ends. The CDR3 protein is CASSPGGPRSQYF. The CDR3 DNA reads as TGTGCCAGCAGCCCAGGGGGGCCACGTTCGCAGTATTTT.

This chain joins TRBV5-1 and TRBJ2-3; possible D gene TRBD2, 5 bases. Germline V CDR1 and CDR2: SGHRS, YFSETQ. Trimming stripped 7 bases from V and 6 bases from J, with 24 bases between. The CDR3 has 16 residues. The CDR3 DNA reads TGCGCCAGCTCGTGGGCTAGCCGGTTTAGTTCGGATACGCAGTATTTT. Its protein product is CASSWASRFSSDTQYF.

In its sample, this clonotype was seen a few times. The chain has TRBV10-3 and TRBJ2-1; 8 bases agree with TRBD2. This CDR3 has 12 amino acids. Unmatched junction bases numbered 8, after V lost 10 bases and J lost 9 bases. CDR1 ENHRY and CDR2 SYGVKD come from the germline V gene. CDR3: CATGRVVGEQFF. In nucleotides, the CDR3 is TGTGCCACCGGGAGGGTAGTCGGTGAGCAGTTCTTC.

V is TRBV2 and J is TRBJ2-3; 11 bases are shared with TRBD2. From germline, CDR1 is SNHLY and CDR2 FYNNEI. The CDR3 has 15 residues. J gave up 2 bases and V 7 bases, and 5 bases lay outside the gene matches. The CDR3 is CASNLAGGSTDTQYF. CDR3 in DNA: TGTGCCAGCAATCTAGCGGGGGGATCCACAGATACGCAGTATTTT. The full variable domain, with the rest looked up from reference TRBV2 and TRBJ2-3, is EPEVTQTPSHQVTQMGQEVILRCVPISNHLYFYWYRQILGQKVEFLVSFYNNEISEKSEIFDDQFSVERPDGSNFTLKIRSTKLEDSAMYFCASNLAGGSTDTQYFGPGTRLTVL.